This T cell receptor beta chain was sequenced for a study of shared clonotypes between healthy human individuals. Study-wide points: Among the subsets, naive ones generally showed larger estimated richness than memory ones. Between a few donors, naive CD4 clonotypes were shared at a level of approximately 5%.

CDR1 and CDR2 from the germline V gene are SGHAT and FQNNGV. The CDR3 consists of 16 residues. Trimming at V came to 5 bases and at J to 4 bases, leaving 4 bases not matched to a gene. Naive CD8 cells lacked CD45RO, underwent positive selection for CCR7 and left out terminally differentiated effector memory CD45RA+ cells. A note on this clone: Antigen: not known.

TCRdb keeps only in-frame clones here, not all; method: immunoSEQ multiplex PCR. The sample holds about 2.2 million clones, about 94% seen once. Sequenced input: naive CD8+ T cells from PBMCs. This sequence was found in a man younger than 35 in good health. Some clones in this sample may be carry-over from other donors' samples. The chain is built from TRBV11-2 and TRBJ2-1; 14 bases fit TRBD2. The DNA for the CDR3 is TGTGCCAGCAGCAAGGGACTAGCGGGAGATTACAATGAGCAGTTCTTC. Encoded protein: CASSKGLAGDYNEQFF.